The 22 T cell receptor beta chains reported below all come from one sample, sequenced in a study of Graves' ophthalmopathy and Graves' hyperthyroidism. TCR beta CDR3 amplification used RNA transcripts. Second-round multiplex PCR followed a first-round RT-PCR using HTBI primers. Each CDR3 protein is one row after TCRdb ran MiXCR on the multiplex PCR reads. This sample carries roughly 230,000 distinct CDR3 sequences, roughly 21% of them seen once, and the ten largest clones take roughly 40%. Source material: peripheral blood. The receptors shown here come from a woman between 45 and 65 years old with Graves' ophthalmopathy.

The J gene is TRBJ2-5, the V gene TRBV6-2 or TRBV6-3; D might be TRBD2 (6 bases). V lost 6 bases and J lost 5, with 16 bases in between. The germline gives CDR1 MNHEY, CDR2 SVGEGT. This CDR3 has 14 amino acids. This chain's CDR3 is CASSKLARGETQYF. CDR3 nucleotide sequence: TGTGCCAGCAGCAAACTAGCTCGTGGGGAGACCCAGTACTTC.

The sample holds a few counts of this clonotype. The CDR3 protein is CASSGRANSGANVLTF. DNA for the CDR3: TGCGCCAGCTCTGGCAGGGCAAACTCTGGGGCCAACGTCCTGACTTTC. The chain joins TRBV5-1 to TRBJ2-6; maybe TRBD1 (5 bases). The length of the CDR3 is 16 residues. Germline V gives CDR1 SGHRS, CDR2 YFSETQ. The V end was cut by 7 bases, the J end by 0 bases, with 14 bases between.

At least ten counts were recorded for this clonotype. The chain recombines TRBV5-1 with TRBJ1-2; a possible D gene is TRBD1 (6 bases). V was trimmed by 5 bases and J by 2 bases, leaving 19 bases between them. Germline loops: CDR1 SGHRS, CDR2 YFSETQ. The CDR3 has 16 residues. The CDR3 DNA reads as TGCGCCAGCAGTAGGCCGTGGACAGTGTCGAACTATGGCTACACCTTC. Translating gives CASSRPWTVSNYGYTF.

Many counts were recorded for this clonotype. The CDR3 region has the DNA TGTGCCAGCAGTCTACCTAGCGGGAGGACCAATGAGCAGTTCTTC. This codes for CASSLPSGRTNEQFF. The chain employs TRBV6-2 or TRBV6-3 and TRBJ2-1; 11 bases are a match to TRBD2. The CDR3 has 15 residues. V lost 5 bases, J lost 6 bases, and 6 bases stayed unmatched. Looked up from germline, CDR1 is MNHEY and CDR2 is SVGEGT.

This clonotype has more than one count but fewer than ten. The chain links TRBV6-1 to TRBJ1-5; D perhaps matches TRBD1 (6 bases). CDR1 is MNHNS and CDR2 is SASEGT in the germline V gene. The CDR3 sequence is 15 residues long. Trimming left V 5 bases short and J 7 bases short, with 18 bases between. CDR3 in amino acids: CASSLGGARGQPQHF. DNA of the CDR3: TGTGCCAGCAGTCTTGGGGGGGCGCGGGGCCAGCCCCAGCATTTT.

The rearrangement links TRBV20-1 to TRBJ2-7, with 12 bases aligning to TRBD2. V lost 0 bases to trimming and J lost 3 bases; unmatched junction nucleotides: 3. This CDR3 has 15 residues. Germline lookup yields CDR1 DFQATT and CDR2 SNEGSKA (reference sequence). In nucleotides, the CDR3 is TGCAGTGCTAGAGATCAGACTAGCGGGAGCTACGAGCAGTACTTC. Translated, it gives CSARDQTSGSYEQYF.

There are many counts of this clonotype. The J gene is TRBJ1-1, the V gene TRBV5-1; no clear D. Germline V CDR1 and CDR2: SGHRS, YFSETQ. The CDR3 totals 13 residues. V shed 2 bases and J shed 1 base, with 6 bases lying between them. The CDR3 protein is CASSLRENTEAFF. The CDR3 coding sequence is TGCGCCAGCAGCTTAAGAGAGAACACTGAAGCTTTCTTT.

This clonotype showed up just a few times. The chain couples TRBV18 to TRBJ1-5; 8 bases are a match to TRBD1. V lost 6 bases, J lost 5 bases, and 6 bases stayed unmatched. Germline-derived CDR1 and CDR2 are KGHSH and LQKENI. CDR3 length: 14 amino acids. CDR3 bases: TGTGCCAGCTCCTACAGGGGGACGGATCAGCCCCAGCATTTT. Translating it yields CASSYRGTDQPQHF. Looking up the rest from reference TRBV18 and TRBJ1-5 gives the full variable domain: NAGVMQNPRHLVRRRGQEARLRCSPMKGHSHVYWYRQLPEEGLKFMVYLQKENIIDESGMPKERFSAEFPKEGPSILRIQQVVRGDSAAYFCASSYRGTDQPQHFGDGTRLSIL.

The V gene is TRBV12-3 or TRBV12-4, the J gene TRBJ2-5, with TRBD2 matching 9 bases. V dropped 6 bases and J dropped 3; count of bases not matched to a gene: 5. The CDR3 covers 14 residues. The chain's CDR3 is CASRRSSGEETQYF. The CDR3 region has the DNA TGTGCCAGCAGACGTTCTAGCGGGGAAGAGACCCAGTACTTC.

This clonotype was detected ten times or more. The CDR3 sequence: CASSLDRVNVLTF. The CDR3 DNA reads as TGTGCCAGCAGCTTAGACAGGGTAAACGTCCTGACTTTC. The J gene is TRBJ2-6, the V gene TRBV7-8, with D possibly matching TRBD1 (6 bases). CDR1 is SGHVS, CDR2 FQNEAQ, per germline. V dropped 1 base and J dropped 10 bases, with 8 bases sitting between them. The CDR3 loop spans 13 amino acids. The full variable domain, its missing parts supplied by reference TRBV7-8 and TRBJ2-6, is GAGVSQSPRYKVAKRGQDVALRCDPISGHVSLFWYQQALGQGPEFLTYFQNEAQLDKSGLPSDRFFAERPEGSVSTLKIQRTQQEDSAVYLCASSLDRVNVLTFGAGSRLTVL.

This clonotype was seen many times. The V and J genes are TRBV12-3 or TRBV12-4 and TRBJ1-2, with D possibly TRBD1 on 5 matching bases. Deletions cut 6 bases from V and 4 bases from J, with 12 bases between. CDR3 length: 13 residues. The CDR3 DNA reads TGTGCCAGCAGCCTTGTGGGGGGCTATGGCTACACCTTC. This translates into CASSLVGGYGYTF.

The chain couples TRBV12-3 or TRBV12-4 to TRBJ2-5; D not certain. The germline V and J ends were trimmed by 8 bases and 2 bases, with 15 bases remaining between them. The CDR3 is 14 amino acids. The CDR3 DNA reads as TGTGCCAGCGGAGTGAGAAATATACAAGAGACCCAGTACTTC. Translating gives CASGVRNIQETQYF.

This clonotype was counted at least ten times. V and J are TRBV7-2 and TRBJ2-5, with 7 bases aligning to TRBD1. V was clipped by 3 bases and J by 4 bases; unmatched bases: 8. This CDR3 comprises 15 residues. In germline, CDR1 is SGHTA, CDR2 FQGNSA. The CDR3 loop reads CASSFERGQVETQYF. In DNA, the CDR3 is TGTGCCAGCAGCTTTGAGAGGGGGCAAGTAGAGACCCAGTACTTC.

Ten or more counts support this clonotype. The chain recombines TRBV27 with TRBJ1-5; a possible D gene is TRBD1 (5 bases). Trimming shortened V by 6 bases and J by 9 bases, and 15 bases separated the two germline ends. CDR3 size: 13 residues. Germline V gene sequence: CDR1 MNHEY, CDR2 SMNVEV (reference sequence). Here the CDR3 reads CASSDGRARPQHF. CDR3 sequence (DNA): TGTGCCAGCAGCGATGGCAGGGCTAGGCCCCAGCATTTT.

This clonotype was seen many times. This rearrangement joins TRBV12-3 or TRBV12-4 to TRBJ2-5, with D hard to call. The V end lost 5 bases, the J end lost 4 bases, and 8 bases lay between the germline ends. The CDR3 length is 12 residues. CDR3 sequence (DNA): TGTGCCAGCAGTCTAGAACTAGAGACCCAGTACTTC. As protein: CASSLELETQYF.

This clonotype has at least ten counts. The chain links TRBV29-1 to TRBJ1-2; D remains unclear. CDR1 is SQVTM and CDR2 is ANQGSEA in the germline V gene. CDR3 length: 13 amino acids. V lost 3 bases and J lost 4, with 12 bases in between. The CDR3 nucleotides read TGCAGCGTTGACCGGTCCGTGGGCTATGGCTACACCTTC. It yields the protein CSVDRSVGYGYTF.

At least ten counts were recorded for this clonotype. The genes are TRBV6-2 or TRBV6-3 and TRBJ2-7; TRBD2 aligns across 9 bases. The length of the CDR3 is 15 residues. Germline CDR1 and CDR2: MNHEY and SVGEGT. V was pared by 0 bases and J by 1 base, with 1 base of the junction left unmatched. The chain's CDR3 is CASSYSGLASYEQYF. The CDR3, as DNA: TGTGCCAGCAGTTACTCGGGACTAGCTTCCTACGAGCAGTACTTC.

J is TRBJ1-1 and V is TRBV18, with D unclear. Germline CDR1 reads KGHSH; CDR2 reads LQKENI. There are 15 residues in the CDR3. Trimming cost V 3 bases and J 1 base, with 12 bases left between them. The CDR3 DNA sequence: TGTGCCAGCTCACCGGCCACGGGGAGGAACACTGAAGCTTTCTTT. Translated: CASSPATGRNTEAFF.

The chain uses TRBV20-1 and TRBJ2-7; D is possibly TRBD2 (6 bases). Germline CDR1 DFQATT, CDR2 SNEGSKA (reference sequence). Trimming left V 0 bases short and J 7 bases short, with 22 bases between. The CDR3 extends over 16 amino acids. Written as DNA, the CDR3 is TGCAGTGCTAGAGATACGCTCTCTGGCAGGGCGGGGGAGCAGTACTTC. It yields the protein CSARDTLSGRAGEQYF.

This clonotype was seen ten or more times. The V gene is TRBV12-3 or TRBV12-4, the J gene TRBJ2-2; D is ambiguous. The V gene lost 6 bases and the J gene lost 7 bases, with 6 bases spanning the gap. The CDR3 contains 11 residues. CDR3 coding DNA: TGTGCCAGCAGACTGATCGGGGAGCTGTTTTTT. Translating it yields CASRLIGELFF.

The chain carries TRBV12-5 and TRBJ1-1; no firm D call. The germline V gene has CDR1 LGHNT and CDR2 FRNRAP. With 4 bases removed from V and 6 bases from J, the gap between germline ends came to 9 bases. This CDR3 comprises 12 residues. This CDR3 is CASGWTDAEAFF. In nucleotides, the CDR3 is TGTGCTAGTGGTTGGACCGACGCTGAAGCTTTCTTT.

In its sample, this clonotype was seen many times. The V gene is TRBV7-8, the J gene TRBJ2-5, with TRBD2 matching 11 bases. The V gene's germline CDR1 is SGHVS and CDR2 FQNEAQ. The CDR3 sequence is 13 residues long. The J segment lost 5 bases and the V segment lost 9 bases, leaving 5 bases of the junction unmatched. For the CDR3, the DNA is TGTGCCAGTAGCGGGAGGGCCTTTGAGACCCAGTACTTC. It encodes CASSGRAFETQYF.